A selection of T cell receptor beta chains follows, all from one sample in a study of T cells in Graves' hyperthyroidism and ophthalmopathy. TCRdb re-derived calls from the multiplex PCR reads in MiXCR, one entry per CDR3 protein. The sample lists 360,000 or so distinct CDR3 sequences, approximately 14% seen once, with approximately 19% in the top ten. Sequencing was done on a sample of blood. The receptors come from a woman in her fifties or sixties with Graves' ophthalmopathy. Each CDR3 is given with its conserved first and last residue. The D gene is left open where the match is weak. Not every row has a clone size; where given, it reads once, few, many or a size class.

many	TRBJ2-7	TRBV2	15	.	CASSEARGLAYEQYF	TGTGCCAGCAGTGAAGCGCGGGGATTGGCCTACGAGCAGTACTTC
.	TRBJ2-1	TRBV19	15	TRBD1	CASSTDRGFYNEQFF	TGTGCCAGTAGTACCGACAGGGGCTTTTACAATGAGCAGTTCTTC
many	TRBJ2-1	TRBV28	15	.	CASSSQGGGYNEQFF	TGTGCCAGCAGTTCGCAGGGAGGAGGGTACAATGAGCAGTTCTTC
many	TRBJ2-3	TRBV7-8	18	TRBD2	CASSLLAASGRYTDTQYF	TGTGCCAGCAGCTTACTTGCGGCTAGCGGGAGGTACACAGATACGCAGTATTTT
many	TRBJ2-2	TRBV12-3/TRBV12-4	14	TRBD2	CASRSGLATGELFF	TGTGCCAGCAGAAGTGGACTAGCAACCGGGGAGCTGTTTTTT
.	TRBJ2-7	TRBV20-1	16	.	CSTRDLQVPFSYEQYF	TGCAGTACTAGAGATTTGCAGGTCCCCTTTTCCTACGAGCAGTACTTC
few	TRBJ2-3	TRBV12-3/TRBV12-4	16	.	CASSSEEVRDTDTQYF	TGTGCCAGCAGCTCCGAGGAGGTCAGAGACACAGATACGCAGTATTTT
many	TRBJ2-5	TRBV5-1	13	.	CASTQNSQETQYF	TGCGCCAGCACCCAGAACAGCCAAGAGACCCAGTACTTC
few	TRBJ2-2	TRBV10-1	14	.	CATSPGVGTGELFF	TGCGCCACCTCTCCGGGAGTGGGCACCGGGGAGCTGTTTTTT
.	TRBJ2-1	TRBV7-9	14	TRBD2	CASSLLAGVAEQFF	TGTGCCAGCAGCTTGCTAGCGGGAGTGGCTGAGCAGTTCTTC
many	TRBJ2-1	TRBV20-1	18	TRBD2	CSARTSIAEGTSGYEQFF	TGCAGTGCTAGGACCTCCATTGCGGAAGGGACTAGCGGGTACGAGCAGTTCTTC
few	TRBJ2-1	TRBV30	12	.	CACYYWDNEQFF	TGTGCCTGCTATTACTGGGACAATGAGCAGTTCTTC
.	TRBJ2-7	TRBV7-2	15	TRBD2	CASSRGGGGPVEQYF	TGTGCCAGCAGCCGAGGTGGGGGAGGGCCGGTCGAGCAGTACTTC